Below, 5 T cell receptor beta chains from the same sample are listed, as sequenced in a study of CD8 T cells in ankylosing spondylitis. Via MiXCR, TCRdb re-called the 5' RACE reads, giving one row per CDR3 protein. The data show some 220,000 distinct CDR3 sequences, with about 7.3% seen just once and approximately 15% held by the top ten. General study findings and limits: One TCR beta motif, made up of 7 or 8 highly homologous variants, appeared characteristic of ankylosing spondylitis blood.

Their specific antigens are unknown. The sample was blood, either unsorted or a sorted T cell fraction (not recorded which). Every receptor here comes from a male donor with ankylosing spondylitis.

This chain joins TRBV9 and TRBJ2-2; TRBD1 might be the D (6 bases). V lost 2 bases, J lost 4 bases, and 15 bases lay in between. CDR3 size: 16 residues. Germline V gene data show CDR1 as SGDLS and CDR2 as YYNGEE. The CDR3 sequence: CASSVTGTHITGELFF. The CDR3 nucleotides are TGTGCCAGCAGCGTGACCGGGACACATATCACCGGGGAGCTGTTTTTT.

This clonotype turned up a few times. V gene TRBV6-1 combines with J gene TRBJ1-1, with D unresolved. Germline values: CDR1 MNHNS, CDR2 SASEGT. The V end was cut by 6 bases, the J end by 1 base, with 12 bases between. The CDR3 length is 14 residues. This CDR3 reads CASRKGGENTEAFF. The CDR3 DNA is TGTGCCAGCAGGAAGGGCGGGGAGAACACTGAAGCTTTCTTT.

This clonotype was detected many times. The chain couples TRBV4-1 to TRBJ2-7, with D hard to call. CDR3 length equals 12 residues. The germline V gene encodes CDR1 MGHRA and CDR2 YSYEKL. V was trimmed by 4 bases and J by 6 bases, leaving 10 bases between them. Written as DNA, the CDR3 is TGCGCCAGCAGCCCCCCGACCCGCGAGCAGTACTTC. Protein sequence: CASSPPTREQYF.

This clonotype has more than one count but fewer than ten. The V call is TRBV7-2, the J call TRBJ2-5, with TRBD2 identical over 7 bases. This CDR3 has 15 residues. The germline gives CDR1 SGHTA, CDR2 FQGNSA. Losses at the gene ends were 5 bases for V and 3 bases for J; bases not matched to a gene: 9. The CDR3 here is CASSHRPGGEETQYF. In nucleotides, the CDR3 is TGTGCCAGCAGCCACCGCCCGGGGGGTGAAGAGACCCAGTACTTC.

Many counts were recorded for this clonotype. The V gene is TRBV4-3, the J gene TRBJ2-5, with TRBD2 identical over 11 bases. V dropped 4 bases and J dropped 2; count of bases not matched to a gene: 9. This CDR3 has 17 residues. Germline values: CDR1 LGHNA, CDR2 YSLEER. The CDR3 sequence: CASSPILAGGPQETQYF. CDR3 coding DNA: TGCGCCAGCAGCCCTATTTTAGCGGGAGGGCCGCAAGAGACCCAGTACTTC.